This is a list of T cell receptor beta chains from one sample in a study of blood T cell repertoires in COVID-19. The data were produced by immunoSEQ multiplex PCR, yet TCRdb's version contains in-frame clones alone and is incomplete. Among under 350,000 clones, more than 85% were seen once, and the ten largest hold over 1%. The sequencing sample was made of peripheral blood. Every receptor here comes from a man in his 70s with acute or convalescent COVID-19. Each CDR3 is given with its conserved first and last residue. The order of the fields is clone size, J gene, V gene, D gene, CDR3 protein, CDR3 DNA. The D gene is left open where the match is weak. A row's size may be missing; if present it is once, few, many or a size class.

- TRBJ1-2 TRBV12-3/TRBV12-4 - CASTPPKGYTF TGTGCCAGCACCCCTCCTAAAGGCTACACCTTC
- TRBJ1-1 TRBV4-2 TRBD1 CASSLLGQGNTEAFF TGTGCCAGCAGCCTTTTGGGACAGGGGAACACTGAAGCTTTCTTT
few TRBJ2-7 TRBV24-1 - CATSDPSRSSYEQYF TGTGCCACCAGTGACCCCTCCAGGTCCTCCTACGAGCAGTACTTC
- TRBJ2-5 TRBV4-2 TRBD1 CASSQSGTGGTETQYF TGTGCCAGCAGCCAATCCGGGACAGGGGGCACAGAGACCCAGTACTTC
- TRBJ2-3 TRBV11-2 - CASSSEMRPGGTDTQYF TGTGCCAGCAGCTCGGAAATGCGTCCCGGGGGCACAGATACGCAGTATTTT
- TRBJ2-2 TRBV5-1 - CASSGAGGENTGELFF TGCGCCAGCAGCGGGGCCGGTGGGGAAAACACCGGGGAGCTGTTTTTT
- TRBJ1-2 TRBV28 TRBD1 CASISGQGSYGYTF TGTGCCAGCATTTCGGGACAGGGAAGCTATGGCTACACCTTC
- TRBJ2-5 TRBV14 TRBD1 CASSQLTGTSQETQYF TGTGCCAGCAGCCAACTGACAGGGACCAGCCAAGAGACCCAGTACTTC
- TRBJ1-2 TRBV5-4 TRBD1 CASSLAGGPYGYTF TGTGCCAGCAGCTTAGCAGGGGGTCCCTATGGCTACACCTTC
- TRBJ1-2 TRBV6-5 TRBD1 CASSSDDRGNGYTF TGTGCCAGCAGTTCCGATGACAGGGGGAATGGCTACACCTTC
- TRBJ2-7 TRBV3-1/TRBV3-2 - CASSLVDSEQYF TGTGCCAGCAGCCTGGTGGACTCCGAGCAGTACTTC
- TRBJ1-5 TRBV19 - CASRPRIFRQTHSNQPQHF TGTGCCAGTAGACCCCGAATTTTCCGACAGACTCATAGCAATCAGCCCCAGCATTTT
few TRBJ1-6 TRBV30 - CAWSWADNSPLHF TGTGCCTGGAGTTGGGCAGATAATTCACCCCTCCACTTT
- TRBJ2-7 TRBV5-5 - CASSPSGLLSSYEQYF TGTGCCAGCAGCCCGTCGGGACTTCTTAGCTCCTACGAGCAGTACTTC
- TRBJ2-1 TRBV29-1 TRBD2 CSVEWQREGEQFF TGCAGCGTTGAGTGGCAGCGGGAGGGTGAGCAGTTCTTC
- TRBJ2-1 TRBV5-1 TRBD2 CASSLGLAGANEQFF TGCGCCAGCAGCCTAGGACTAGCGGGAGCTAATGAGCAGTTCTTC
- TRBJ1-1 TRBV18 - CASSPPRTALNTEAFF TGTGCCAGCTCACCACCCCGGACAGCCCTAAACACTGAAGCTTTCTTT
- TRBJ1-1 TRBV19 - CASSSGPAGRRNTEAFF TGTGCCAGTAGTTCCGGGCCGGCGGGCAGGAGAAACACTGAAGCTTTCTTT
- TRBJ2-1 TRBV21-1 - CASSRSNRGQLNLRNEQFF TGTGCCAGCAGCAGGTCCAACAGGGGGCAATTGAACTTGAGGAATGAGCAGTTCTTC
- TRBJ1-4 TRBV7-9 TRBD1 CASSPVGGLTNEKLFF TGTGCCAGCAGCCCGGTAGGGGGCCTAACTAATGAAAAACTGTTTTTT
- TRBJ1-4 TRBV5-5 - CASSLTGRQTNEKLFF TGTGCCAGCAGCCTAACAGGACGACAGACTAATGAAAAACTGTTTTTT
- TRBJ2-1 TRBV2 TRBD2 CASSGTSGRSYNEQFF TGTGCCAGCAGTGGGACTAGCGGGAGATCCTACAATGAGCAGTTCTTC
- TRBJ1-1 TRBV27 - CASSLGDGRAFF TGTGCCAGCAGTTTAGGTGACGGGAGAGCTTTCTTT
- TRBJ2-7 TRBV10-3 TRBD2 CAIRTSLFAEQYF TGTGCCATCAGGACTAGCTTATTCGCCGAGCAGTACTTC
once TRBJ2-7 TRBV7-2 TRBD2 CASSPIGTSFHEQYF TGTGCCAGCAGCCCGATTGGGACTAGCTTCCACGAGCAGTACTTC
- TRBJ2-2 TRBV6-6 - CASRGWTPGELFF TGTGCCAGCAGAGGTTGGACACCCGGGGAGCTGTTTTTT
- TRBJ1-3 TRBV28 - CASTLRESGNTIYF TGTGCCAGCACCTTGCGGGAGTCTGGAAACACCATATATTTT
- TRBJ2-2 TRBV7-8 - CASSLMLGATGELFF TGTGCCAGCAGCTTAATGTTAGGGGCCACCGGGGAGCTGTTTTTT
- TRBJ2-3 TRBV9 - CASSVVSTTDTQYF TGTGCCAGCAGCGTCGTTAGTACCACAGATACGCAGTATTTT
- TRBJ2-1 TRBV5-1 TRBD2 CASSSGTSGGSYNEQFF TGCGCCAGCAGCTCAGGTACTAGCGGGGGATCCTACAATGAGCAGTTCTTC
- TRBJ1-6 TRBV30 TRBD1 CAGQGVGSPLHF TGTGCCGGACAGGGGGTAGGCTCACCCCTCCACTTT
- TRBJ2-1 TRBV19 TRBD2 CASSLLAGFYNEQFF TGTGCCAGTAGTTTGCTAGCGGGATTCTACAATGAGCAGTTCTTC
- TRBJ2-6 TRBV7-3 - CASSPIGANVLTF TGTGCCAGCAGCCCCATTGGGGCCAACGTCCTGACTTTC
- TRBJ2-3 TRBV4-2 TRBD2 CASSLTPAGGQDTQYF TGTGCCAGCAGCCTGACCCCAGCGGGGGGGCAAGATACGCAGTATTTT
- TRBJ1-1 TRBV5-1 - CASSLGGGNTEAFF TGCGCCAGCAGCTTGGGGGGCGGGAACACTGAAGCTTTCTTT
once TRBJ2-1 TRBV5-8 TRBD1 CASKAGTGSYNEQFF TGTGCCAGCAAAGCAGGGACAGGGTCCTACAATGAGCAGTTCTTC
- TRBJ2-2 TRBV5-1 TRBD1 CASSGGQSNTGELFF TGCGCCAGCAGTGGGGGACAGAGTAACACCGGGGAGCTGTTTTTT
- TRBJ2-3 TRBV9 - CASSARQSTDTQYF TGTGCCAGCAGCGCCCGACAGAGCACAGATACGCAGTATTTT
- TRBJ2-7 TRBV18 TRBD2 CASSPREGEQYF TGTGCCAGCTCACCCAGGGAGGGCGAGCAGTACTTC
- TRBJ1-2 TRBV20-1 - CSASDRERNDGYTF TGCAGTGCTAGTGACCGGGAAAGAAATGATGGCTACACCTTC
- TRBJ2-7 TRBV7-9 TRBD2 CASSVSGGTEQYF TGTGCCAGCAGCGTTAGCGGGGGGACCGAGCAGTACTTC
- TRBJ1-1 TRBV29-1 - CSIWSRNTEAFF TGCAGCATATGGAGCAGGAACACTGAAGCTTTCTTT
- TRBJ2-5 TRBV9 - CASSVAPGQETQYF TGTGCCAGCAGCGTAGCCCCAGGACAAGAGACCCAGTACTTC
few TRBJ1-5 TRBV30 TRBD1 CAWSVAGGQPQHF TGTGCCTGGAGTGTCGCAGGGGGTCAGCCCCAGCATTTT
- TRBJ2-2 TRBV20-1 - CSASPPQGPNTGELFF TGCAGTGCTAGTCCCCCACAGGGCCCCAACACCGGGGAGCTGTTTTTT
- TRBJ2-5 TRBV5-4 TRBD2 CASSPGLAGGPETQYF TGTGCCAGCAGCCCGGGACTAGCGGGAGGGCCGGAGACCCAGTACTTC
- TRBJ2-2 TRBV6-2/TRBV6-3 TRBD2 CASSYGSGSAGELFF TGTGCCAGCAGTTACGGTAGCGGGAGTGCCGGGGAGCTGTTTTTT
- TRBJ1-6 TRBV30 TRBD1 CAWSGGQGKGSYNSPLHF TGTGCCTGGAGTGGTGGACAGGGGAAAGGCTCCTATAATTCACCCCTCCACTTT
few TRBJ2-3 TRBV7-8 TRBD1 CASSRQGDTDTQYF TGTGCCAGCAGCAGACAGGGGGACACAGATACGCAGTATTTT
few TRBJ1-4 TRBV4-1 - CASSQVRGLLLGRGVEKLFF TGCGCCAGCAGCCAAGTAAGGGGACTACTGTTGGGCAGGGGAGTTGAAAAACTGTTTTTT
- TRBJ2-1 TRBV7-2 - CASSLAMTDKEYNEQFF TGTGCCAGCAGCTTAGCTATGACAGACAAAGAGTACAATGAGCAGTTCTTC
- TRBJ1-5 TRBV2 - CASSTDSSNQPQHF TGTGCCAGCAGTACAGACAGTAGCAATCAGCCCCAGCATTTT
- TRBJ1-2 TRBV14 - CASSQDRDYGYTF TGTGCCAGCAGCCAAGATCGGGACTATGGCTACACCTTC